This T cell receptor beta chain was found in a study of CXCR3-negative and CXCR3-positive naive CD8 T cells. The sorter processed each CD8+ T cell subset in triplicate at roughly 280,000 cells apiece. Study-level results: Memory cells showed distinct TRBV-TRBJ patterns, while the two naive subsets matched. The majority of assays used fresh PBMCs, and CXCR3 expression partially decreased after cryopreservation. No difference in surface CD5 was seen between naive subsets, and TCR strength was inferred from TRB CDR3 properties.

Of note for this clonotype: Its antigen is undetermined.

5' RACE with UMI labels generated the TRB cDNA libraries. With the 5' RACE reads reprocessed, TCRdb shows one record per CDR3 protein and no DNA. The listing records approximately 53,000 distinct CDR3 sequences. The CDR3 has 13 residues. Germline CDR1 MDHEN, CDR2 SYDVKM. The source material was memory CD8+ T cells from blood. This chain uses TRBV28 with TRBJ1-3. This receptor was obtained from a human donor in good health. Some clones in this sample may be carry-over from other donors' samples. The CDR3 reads CASSLGSGNTIYF. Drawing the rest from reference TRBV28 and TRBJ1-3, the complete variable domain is DVKVTQSSRYLVKRTGEKVFLECVQDMDHENMFWYRQDPGLGLRLIYFSYDVKMKEKGDIPEGYSVSREKKERFSLILESASTNQTSMYLCASSLGSGNTIYFGEGSWLTVV.